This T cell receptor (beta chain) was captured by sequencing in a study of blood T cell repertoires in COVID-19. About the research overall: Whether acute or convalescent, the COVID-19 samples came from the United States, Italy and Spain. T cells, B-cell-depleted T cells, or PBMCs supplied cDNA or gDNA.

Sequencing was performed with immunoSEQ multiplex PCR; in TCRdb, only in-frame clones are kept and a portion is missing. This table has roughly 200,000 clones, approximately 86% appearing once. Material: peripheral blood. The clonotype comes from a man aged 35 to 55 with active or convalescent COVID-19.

The CDR3 reads CASSDNGVSGANVLTF. In DNA, the CDR3 is TGTGCCAGCAGTGACAACGGAGTTTCTGGGGCCAACGTCCTGACTTTC. The V and J genes are TRBV6-4 and TRBJ2-6; no clear D. Germline V gives CDR1 MRHNA, CDR2 SNTAGT. V was cut by 2 bases and J by 1 base, with 9 bases left in between. The CDR3 loop spans 16 amino acids.